The next 9 T cell receptor beta chains were all read from a single sample in a study of blood T cells in healthy people across ages. Through a sample-barcoded 5' primer and a J-beta primer mix, a second PCR was run for roughly 6 to 11 cycles. TCRdb recomputed calls from the 5' RACE reads with MiXCR, one row per CDR3 protein. The top ten hold 9.5% to 13% of the sample, which has approximately 960,000 distinct CDR3 sequences, approximately 32% seen once. These records were also assigned to another study, of T cells of mothers and their children.

The sequenced material came from blood. These TCRs come from a woman aged 40 to 50 in good health.

V gene TRBV5-1 combines with J gene TRBJ2-1; 7 nucleotides align to TRBD1. The germline gives CDR1 SGHRS, CDR2 YFSETQ. The V and J ends lost 3 bases and 7 bases, in that order; junction bases with no gene match: 7. The CDR3 has 14 amino acids. The CDR3 sequence: CASSWRQGLNEQFF. DNA for the CDR3: TGCGCCAGCAGCTGGAGACAGGGTTTGAATGAGCAGTTCTTC.

The chain couples TRBV30 to TRBJ2-7; maybe TRBD2 (6 bases). CDR3 size: 12 residues. CDR1 is GTSNPN and CDR2 is SVGIG in the germline V gene (reference sequence). Trimming took 2 bases from V and 7 from J, leaving 12 bases between them. The CDR3 DNA follows: TGTGCCTGGAGTCCGGGACTTGGGGAGCAGTACTTC. Its protein is CAWSPGLGEQYF.

Concerning this clonotype itself: The germline gene is not matched at one end of the junction; a read error may be the cause. The V and J genes are TRBV7-9 and TRBJ1-4, with a weak D call TRBD1 (6 bases). This CDR3 has 13 amino acids. Germline-derived CDR1 and CDR2 are SEHNR and FQNEAQ (reference sequence). The CDR3 DNA is TGTGCCAGCAGCTCACCAGGGGTTGAAAAACGGTTTTTT. It codes for CASSSPGVEKRFF.

This clonotype was detected a few times. The V and J genes are TRBV9 and TRBJ2-5; TRBD2 aligns across 7 bases. Germline CDR1 reads SGDLS; CDR2 reads YYNGEE. The ends lost 0 bases at V and 2 bases at J; junction bases unmatched: 7. There are 16 residues in the CDR3. DNA of the CDR3: TGTGCCAGCAGCGTAGTGCCTAGCGGATCTCAAGAGACCCAGTACTTC. It specifies CASSVVPSGSQETQYF.

At least ten counts were recorded for this clonotype. The V call is TRBV7-8, the J call TRBJ1-2, with unresolved D. Between the trimmed V and J ends, which lost 2 bases and 7 bases, there was a span of 14 bases. Germline-derived CDR1 and CDR2 are SGHVS and FQNEAQ. The CDR3 runs 14 residues. The CDR3 is CASSLSPTGTGYTF. The CDR3 DNA reads as TGTGCCAGCAGCTTATCCCCAACGGGAACTGGCTACACCTTC.

This chain connects TRBV5-1 to TRBJ2-1; 9 bases match TRBD2. Losses at the gene ends were 0 bases for V and 8 bases for J; bases not matched to a gene: 9. The germline V gene has CDR1 SGHRS and CDR2 YFSETQ. The CDR3 runs 16 residues. CDR3 coding DNA: TGCGCCAGCAGCTTGGAAGGACTAGCGCAGAGCGATGAGCAGTTCTTC. Translation gives CASSLEGLAQSDEQFF.

Remarks on this clonotype: This may stem from a read error, because a much larger clone lies one nucleotide away. The chain combines TRBV14 with TRBJ2-7, with D possibly matching TRBD1 (5 bases). The germline CDR1 and CDR2 sequences are SGHDN and FVKESK. This CDR3 has 15 amino acids. For the CDR3, the DNA is TGTGCCAGCAGCCAAGATAGGGGCAGGTCCTACGAGCGGTACTTC. Its protein product is CASSQDRGRSYERYF.

V is TRBV5-1 and J is TRBJ1-2; D uncertain. The germline V and J ends were trimmed by 0 bases and 6 bases, with 24 bases remaining between them. The CDR3 totals 18 residues. Germline CDR1 reads SGHRS; CDR2 reads YFSETQ. CDR3 DNA sequence: TGCGCCAGCAGCTTGGACCCGGGCCTCGGAATCTCCGCGAATGGCTACACCTTC. It is translated as CASSLDPGLGISANGYTF.

On this clonotype: Germline and junction disagree at one end, which may indicate a read error. The chain combines TRBV5-1 with TRBJ1-6, with D maybe TRBD1 (6 bases). The CDR3 has 16 amino acids. Germline CDR1 and CDR2: SGHRS and YFSETQ. Here the CDR3 reads CASSLRGNTYNSPLHF. The CDR3 DNA sequence: TGCGCCAGCAGCTTGAGGGGGAACACCTACAATTCACCCCTCCACTTT.